This T cell receptor beta chain was recorded in a study of T cell repertoires in cytomegalovirus infection. General study points: Accumulated public TCR beta family frequency recognized individuals carrying CMV together with the relevant HLA.

TCRdb recomputed calls from the reads with MiXCR, one row per CDR3 protein. The sample has roughly 150,000 distinct CDR3 sequences; more than 15% are singletons. A word on this clonotype: Its antigen is not identified.

The CDR3 is made up of 13 amino acids. Trimming shortened V by 8 bases and J by 0 bases, and 10 bases separated the two germline ends. The germline gives CDR1 SGHTA, CDR2 FQGNSA. The sequence derives from a human donor in good health (CMV status not recorded). Some clones in this sample may be carry-over from other donors' samples. V usage is TRBV7-2 and J usage is TRBJ2-5; D remains unclear. Material: CD8+ T cells from PBMCs. The CDR3 DNA reads TGTGCCAGCGAAGGGCAGGACCAAGAGACCCAGTACTTC. Protein: CASEGQDQETQYF.